The clone carrying this T cell receptor beta chain was observed a handful of times. The germline V gene has CDR1 LNHDA and CDR2 SQIVND (reference sequence). The CDR3 loop spans 17 amino acids. With 6 bases removed from V and 3 bases from J, the gap between germline ends came to 21 bases. This sample stems from a study of blood T cell repertoires in COVID-19. Background on the study: Italy, Spain and the United States were the sources of the convalescent and acute COVID-19 samples. T cells, B-cell-depleted T cells, or PBMCs provided the cDNA or gDNA that served as material.

In the source study's methods: From reference gene primer amplification, estimates of nucleated cell counts were derived. Measured with immunoSEQ multiplex PCR; TCRdb has only the in-frame clones, and not every one. Clonal size and the V and J genes are those of that table, whereas D and trimming came from the DNA. The data show about 92,000 clones, 70% to 85% seen once. The rearrangement links TRBV19 to TRBJ2-1; weak D call: TRBD2 (6 bases). The sample was peripheral blood. The sequence derives from a woman aged 55-75 years in a cohort sampled during active or convalescent COVID-19. The chain's CDR3 is CASSRTRGTAGYNEQFF. As DNA, the CDR3 is TGTGCCAGTAGCCGAACCCGGGGGACGGCCGGCTACAATGAGCAGTTCTTC. Drawing the rest from reference TRBV19 and TRBJ2-1, the complete variable domain is DGGITQSPKYLFRKEGQNVTLSCEQNLNHDAMYWYRQDPGQGLRLIYYSQIVNDFQKGDIAEGYSVSREKKESFPLTVTSAQKNPTAFYLCASSRTRGTAGYNEQFFGPGTRLTVL.